The following is a T cell receptor (beta chain) sequence with its context. Its antigen is not identified. This entry belongs to a study of beta chain features in type 1 diabetes. Findings and caveats of the study: A greater similarity of naive, central memory and Treg TCRB repertoires was seen among patients than among healthy donors. There were fewer insertions and more deletions at the VDJ junctions of type 1 diabetes patients. There was a moderate but significant shortening of TCRB CDR3s in all four CD4+ subsets of Type 1 diabetes patients.

Sequenced material consisted of expressed TCRB transcripts (all of the isolated RNA was reverse transcribed). Some clones are missing from TCRdb's copy, which holds only in-frame ones; the method was immunoSEQ multiplex PCR. The sample lists more than 300,000 clones, around 10% occurring once. The germline CDR1 and CDR2 sequences are LNHDA and SQIVND (reference sequence). The V end lost 6 bases, the J end lost 6 bases, and 27 bases lay between the germline ends. This CDR3 region has 18 residues. The sequencing input was central memory CD4+ T cells from blood. V and J are TRBV19 and TRBJ1-5; tentatively, D is TRBD1 (6 bases). The TCR sequence derives from a man aged 25-45 years with type 1 diabetes. The CDR3 sequence is CASSTHGIRGASGQPQHF. The CDR3, as DNA: TGTGCCAGTAGCACCCATGGGATTCGGGGGGCTTCAGGTCAGCCCCAGCATTTT. The entire variable domain, with the rest obtained from reference TRBV19 and TRBJ1-5, is as follows: DGGITQSPKYLFRKEGQNVTLSCEQNLNHDAMYWYRQDPGQGLRLIYYSQIVNDFQKGDIAEGYSVSREKKESFPLTVTSAQKNPTAFYLCASSTHGIRGASGQPQHFGDGTRLSIL.